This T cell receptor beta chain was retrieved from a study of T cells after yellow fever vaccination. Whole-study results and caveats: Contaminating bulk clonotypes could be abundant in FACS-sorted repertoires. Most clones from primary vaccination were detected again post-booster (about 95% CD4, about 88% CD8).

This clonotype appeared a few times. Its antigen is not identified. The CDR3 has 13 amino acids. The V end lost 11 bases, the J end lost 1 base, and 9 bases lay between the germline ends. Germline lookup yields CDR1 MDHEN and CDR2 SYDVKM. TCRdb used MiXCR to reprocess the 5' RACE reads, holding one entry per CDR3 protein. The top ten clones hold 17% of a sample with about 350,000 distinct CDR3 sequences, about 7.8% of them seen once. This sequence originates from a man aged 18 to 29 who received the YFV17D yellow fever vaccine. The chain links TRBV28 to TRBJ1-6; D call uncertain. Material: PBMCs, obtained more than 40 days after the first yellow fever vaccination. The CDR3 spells CACSRSYNSPLHF. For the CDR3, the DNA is TGTGCCTGCTCTAGGTCCTATAATTCACCCCTCCACTTT.